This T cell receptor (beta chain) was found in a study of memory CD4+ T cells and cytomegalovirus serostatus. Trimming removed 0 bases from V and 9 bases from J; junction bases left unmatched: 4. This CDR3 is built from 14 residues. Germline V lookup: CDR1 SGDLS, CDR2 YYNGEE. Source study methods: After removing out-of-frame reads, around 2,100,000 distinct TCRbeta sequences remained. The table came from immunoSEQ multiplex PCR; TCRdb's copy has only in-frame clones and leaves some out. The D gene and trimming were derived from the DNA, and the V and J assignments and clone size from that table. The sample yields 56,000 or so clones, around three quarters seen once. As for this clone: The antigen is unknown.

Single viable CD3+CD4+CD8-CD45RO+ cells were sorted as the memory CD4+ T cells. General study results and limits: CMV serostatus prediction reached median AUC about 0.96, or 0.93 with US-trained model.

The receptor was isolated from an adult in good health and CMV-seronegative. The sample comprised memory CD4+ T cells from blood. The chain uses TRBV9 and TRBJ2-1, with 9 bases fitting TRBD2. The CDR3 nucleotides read TGTGCCAGCAGCGTAGCTACGCGGGGGGGTGAGCAGTTCTTC. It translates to CASSVATRGGEQFF.